The TCR beta chain described here comes from a study of T cell changes during pregnancy in multiple sclerosis. The CDR3 covers 14 residues. The germline V gene has CDR1 PRHDT and CDR2 FYEKMQ (reference sequence). V shed 5 bases and J 3 bases; nucleotides not matched to a gene: 4. Produced via immunoSEQ multiplex PCR; TCRdb's table is partial and in-frame only. The sample holds tens of thousands of clones, about 90% seen once. The V call is TRBV13, the J call TRBJ2-7; TRBD1 agrees at 10 bases. The sequence was obtained from a female donor with multiple sclerosis, enrolled in a pregnancy study. Sequenced here: CD8+ T cells from peripheral blood mononuclear cells, sampled in the third trimester of pregnancy. The CDR3 sequence is CASSSRDRGYEQYF. CDR3 bases: TGTGCCAGCAGCAGCCGGGACAGGGGCTACGAGCAGTACTTC. Combining the CDR3 with reference TRBV13 and TRBJ2-7 gives the whole variable domain AAGVIQSPRHLIKEKRETATLKCYPIPRHDTVYWYQQGPGQDPQFLISFYEKMQSDKGSIPDRFSAQQFSDYHSELNMSSLELGDSALYFCASSSRDRGYEQYFGPGTRLTVT.